This T cell receptor beta chain was sequenced during a study of T cells in Graves' hyperthyroidism and ophthalmopathy. At the level of the study: Peripheral blood samples were taken at initial diagnosis, prior to any treatment.

Authors of the study amplified TCR beta CDR3 regions from RNA transcripts. First-round RT-PCR targeting the TCR CDR3 was performed with the HTBI primer set. TCRdb analysed the multiplex PCR reads with MiXCR anew, one entry per CDR3 protein. The profile covers about 640,000 distinct CDR3 sequences, with around 20% appearing a single time and 34% taken by the ten largest. This clonotype was observed many times. The CDR3 runs 16 residues. V lost 2 bases to trimming and J lost 0 bases, with 11 bases between them. The V gene's germline CDR1 is MDHEN and CDR2 SYDVKM. This TCR came from a man younger than 40 with Graves' ophthalmopathy. The V call is TRBV28, the J call TRBJ2-4; unclear D gene. The sequenced material came from blood. The CDR3 loop is CASSLRPTLAKNIQYF. For the CDR3, the DNA is TGTGCCAGCAGTTTAAGGCCCACTCTAGCCAAAAACATTCAGTACTTC.